The 32 T cell receptor beta chains presented below share a single source sample, sequenced in a study of CD8+ T cells in alopecia areata. Sequencing used cDNA as its template, made by extracting RNA and reverse transcribing it. The protocol was immunoSEQ multiplex PCR, while the TCRdb copy is restricted to in-frame clones and leaves out a portion. Of 64,000 or so clones detected, around 42% appear once; the ten largest clones hold roughly 20%. Treatment given: oral pan-JAK inhibitor, 5-10 mg twice daily. This sample comprised CD8+ T cells sorted from blood, obtained between weeks 36 and 40, from a patient treated with tofacitinib. Receptors were obtained from a human donor with alopecia areata.

This clone is a singleton in its sample. A far larger clone lies a single base away; this is likely a read error. Additional DNA sequences in this sample encode the identical CDR3. The V call is TRBV9, the J call TRBJ1-5; D gene uncertain. Trimming removed 2 bases at V and 2 bases at J, with 2 bases between. Germline V lookup: CDR1 SGDLS, CDR2 YYNGEE. This CDR3 region has 12 residues. CDR3 bases: TGTGCCAGCAGCGTTGGCAATCAGCCCCAGCATTTT. The encoded protein is CASSVGNQPQHF.

The J gene is TRBJ2-5, the V gene TRBV6-1; TRBD1 might be the D (6 bases). Germline CDR1 and CDR2: MNHNS and SASEGT. V was pared by 2 bases and J by 1 base, with 14 bases between. There are 16 residues in the CDR3. In nucleotides, the CDR3 is TGTGCCAGCAGTGAATCCGGCGTCAGGGGCCAAGAGACCCAGTACTTC. Its protein is CASSESGVRGQETQYF.

The chain has TRBV5-1 and TRBJ2-7; D is undetermined. Germline CDR1 SGHRS, CDR2 YFSETQ. The CDR3 contains 11 residues. The ends were cut back, 4 bases at V and 10 bases at J, with 12 bases in the middle. This CDR3 is CASSIRTAQYF. CDR3 bases: TGCGCCAGCAGCATTCGGACGGCCCAGTACTTC. The whole variable domain, filled in from reference TRBV5-1 and TRBJ2-7, reads KAGVTQTPRYLIKTRGQQVTLSCSPISGHRSVSWYQQTPGQGLQFLFEYFSETQRNKGNFPGRFSGRQFSNSRSEMNVSTLELGDSALYLCASSIRTAQYFGPGTRLTVT.

J is TRBJ1-1 and V is TRBV7-9; D is unclear. CDR1 SEHNR and CDR2 FQNEAQ come from the germline V gene (reference sequence). This CDR3 is built from 15 residues. Trimming took off 1 base at V and 1 base at J, with 10 bases between the two ends. The CDR3 reads CASSLGTVKNTEAFF. The CDR3 DNA is TGTGCCAGCAGCTTAGGGACTGTTAAGAACACTGAAGCTTTCTTT.

V gene TRBV29-1 combines with J gene TRBJ2-1, with D perhaps TRBD1 (6 bases). The CDR3 length is 11 residues. V shed 3 bases and J shed 14 bases, with 14 bases lying between them. Germline-derived CDR1 and CDR2 are SQVTM and ANQGSEA. This CDR3 is CSVDARQEEFF. The CDR3 region has the DNA TGCAGCGTTGATGCTCGACAGGAGGAGTTCTTC.

V and J are TRBV7-9 and TRBJ2-2, with D possibly being TRBD1 or TRBD2 (5 bases each). The germline V gene has CDR1 SEHNR and CDR2 FQNEAQ (reference sequence). This CDR3 has 13 amino acids. Trimming took 5 bases from V and 9 from J, leaving 13 bases between them. The CDR3 DNA sequence: TGTGCCAGCAGCGGTAGTGGGGACCGGGAGCTGTTTTTT. Amino acids: CASSGSGDRELFF.

This sequence joins TRBV6-5 and TRBJ2-2; no definite D call. Looked up from germline, CDR1 is MNHEY and CDR2 is SVGAGI. The CDR3 sequence is 11 residues long. The germline V and J ends were trimmed by 8 bases and 6 bases, with 7 bases remaining between them. The CDR3 DNA reads TGTGCCAGCTATAGGGCCGGGGAGCTGTTTTTT. It encodes CASYRAGELFF.

The chain is built from TRBV13 and TRBJ2-5; 14 bases fit TRBD2. CDR3 length: 14 residues. The V and J ends lost 8 bases and 7 bases, in that order; junction bases with no gene match: 6. Per the germline V gene, CDR1 is PRHDT and CDR2 is FYEKMQ (reference sequence). The CDR3 DNA sequence: TGTGCCAGCGGCGGGACTAGCGGGAGCGGGACCCAGTACTTC. Translation: CASGGTSGSGTQYF.

The rearrangement uses TRBV7-9 and TRBJ2-5, with D perhaps matching TRBD2 (6 bases). V was trimmed by 2 bases and J by 2 bases, leaving 9 bases between them. This CDR3 spans 14 amino acids. Germline CDR1 and CDR2: SEHNR and FQNEAQ (reference sequence). CDR3 bases: TGTGCCAGCAGCTTACTAGCGCTACAAGAGACCCAGTACTTC. Its translation is CASSLLALQETQYF.

CDR3 in amino acids: CSVFRDRGLSEAFF. In nucleotides, the CDR3 is TGCAGCGTTTTCCGGGACAGGGGGTTATCTGAAGCTTTCTTT. The V call is TRBV29-1, the J call TRBJ1-1; 11 bases match TRBD1. This CDR3 has 14 amino acids. Per the germline V gene, CDR1 is SQVTM and CDR2 is ANQGSEA. Trimming cost V 5 bases and J 6 bases; bases outside gene matches: 8.

V usage is TRBV2 and J usage is TRBJ2-7; D assignment may be TRBD1 or TRBD2 (5 bases each). There are 17 residues in the CDR3. The V end lost 4 bases, the J end lost 0 bases, and 19 bases lay between the germline ends. CDR1 SNHLY and CDR2 FYNNEI come from the germline V gene. CDR3 DNA sequence: TGTGCCAGCAGTGGCAGCGCGATGGGGACGGCCTCCTACGAGCAGTACTTC. Its translation: CASSGSAMGTASYEQYF.

The chain has TRBV27 and TRBJ1-1; D may be TRBD1 (5 bases). CDR3 length: 12 residues. The germline V and J ends were trimmed by 6 bases and 4 bases, with 9 bases remaining between them. The V gene's germline CDR1 is MNHEY and CDR2 SMNVEV (reference sequence). The CDR3 DNA sequence: TGTGCCAGCAGGAGGGGTGGCACTGAAGCTTTCTTT. Translation: CASRRGGTEAFF.

The gene calls are TRBV14 and TRBJ2-2; a possible D gene is TRBD2 (6 bases). Trimming stripped 6 bases from V and 8 bases from J, with 19 bases between. This CDR3 has 15 residues. The germline V gene has CDR1 SGHDN and CDR2 FVKESK. The CDR3 DNA sequence: TGTGCCAGCAGTGCCGGGACTTCAAGTATAGGGGAGCTGTTTTTT. Protein: CASSAGTSSIGELFF.

The rearrangement links TRBV28 to TRBJ1-1; D might be TRBD1 (6 bases). The CDR3 covers 17 residues. V was cut by 3 bases and J by 2 bases, with 19 bases left in between. CDR1 MDHEN and CDR2 SYDVKM come from the germline V gene. The CDR3 region is CASSFLNPRDTNTEAFF. Here the CDR3 DNA reads TGTGCCAGCAGTTTCCTGAACCCCCGGGACACTAACACTGAAGCTTTCTTT.

CDR3 region: CASSPRAGGTDTQYF. CDR3 bases: TGTGCCAGCAGCCCCAGGGCAGGAGGCACAGATACGCAGTATTTT. This chain links TRBV7-9 with TRBJ2-3, with D perhaps matching TRBD1 (5 bases). The CDR3 contains 15 residues. In germline, CDR1 is SEHNR, CDR2 FQNEAQ (reference sequence). Deletions cut 5 bases from V and 1 base from J, with 13 bases between.

This sequence joins TRBV15 and TRBJ2-5, with 8 positions matching TRBD1. The CDR3 runs to 14 residues. Germline V lookup: CDR1 LNHNV, CDR2 YYDKDF (reference sequence). V was clipped by 3 bases and J by 11 bases; unmatched bases: 11. CDR3 coding DNA: TGTGCCACCAGCAGTTACAGGGGGGTCGTGGAGCAGTACTTC. It translates to CATSSYRGVVEQYF.

This clone was detected a few times. V and J are TRBV4-1 and TRBJ1-1, with TRBD1 as a possible D gene (5 bases). V was cut by 5 bases and J by 0 bases, with 16 bases left in between. Looked up from germline, CDR1 is MGHRA and CDR2 is YSYEKL. CDR3 size: 16 residues. The CDR3, as DNA: TGCGCCAGCAGCGCTCGATCCTTGGGGGTGAACACTGAAGCTTTCTTT. It codes for CASSARSLGVNTEAFF.

The chain employs TRBV27 and TRBJ2-7, with D perhaps matching TRBD1 (5 bases). This CDR3 has 11 residues. The V and J ends lost 7 bases and 3 bases respectively, with 7 bases between them. The V gene's germline CDR1 is MNHEY and CDR2 SMNVEV (reference sequence). This chain's CDR3 is CASKDSYEQYF. The CDR3 DNA follows: TGTGCCAGCAAAGACAGCTACGAGCAGTACTTC.

The CDR3 is CASSLGNTGELFF. CDR3 nucleotides: TGTGCCAGCAGTTTAGGGAACACCGGGGAGCTGTTTTTT. The chain employs TRBV27 and TRBJ2-2; D gene unclear. The germline V gene has CDR1 MNHEY and CDR2 SMNVEV (reference sequence). V lost 2 bases and J 1 base, leaving 2 bases between the germline ends. The CDR3 totals 13 residues.

This clone was found once. V and J are TRBV7-8 and TRBJ1-1; no definite D call. V gave up 4 bases and J gave up 3 bases, with 9 bases separating them. The V gene's germline CDR1 is SGHVS and CDR2 FQNEAQ. This CDR3 has 13 amino acids. The CDR3 sequence is CASSSSKYTEAFF. Here the CDR3 DNA reads TGTGCCAGCAGCTCTAGTAAATACACTGAAGCTTTCTTT.

The chain employs TRBV29-1 and TRBJ2-7, with 7 bases identical to TRBD1. The J segment lost 3 bases and the V segment lost 6 bases, leaving 14 bases of the junction unmatched. This CDR3 is built from 15 residues. Germline V CDR1 and CDR2: SQVTM, ANQGSEA. The DNA for the CDR3 is TGCAGCGTGGGAAGCGGCAGGGGGAAGCACTACGAGCAGTACTTC. Translation: CSVGSGRGKHYEQYF.

This clone was counted only a few times. Other DNA sequences from this sample encode an identical CDR3 as well. The chain links TRBV19 to TRBJ2-7; 11 positions agree with TRBD1. V lost 5 bases, J lost 3 bases, and 3 bases stayed unmatched. The CDR3 is 14 amino acids. Germline V CDR1 and CDR2: LNHDA, SQIVND (reference sequence). The CDR3 sequence: CASSPGTGGYEQYF. DNA of the CDR3: TGTGCCAGTAGTCCCGGGACAGGGGGCTACGAGCAGTACTTC.

The genes are TRBV5-6 and TRBJ2-2; tentative D call: TRBD1 (5 bases). Trimming stripped 0 bases from V and 1 base from J, with 10 bases between. Germline CDR1 is SGHDT and CDR2 is YYEEEE. The CDR3 has 16 amino acids. Here the CDR3 reads CASSLGAGMNTGELFF. CDR3 DNA: TGTGCCAGCAGCTTGGGGGCAGGGATGAACACCGGGGAGCTGTTTTTT.

This clone appeared once. Here the CDR3 DNA reads TGTGCCAGCAGACCCTCTAGCGTGGAGACCCAGTACTTC. It yields the protein CASRPSSVETQYF. The chain combines TRBV7-9 with TRBJ2-5; TRBD2 is a possible D gene (6 bases). Trimming took 6 bases from V and 5 from J, leaving 13 bases between them. The CDR3 contains 13 residues. Germline loops: CDR1 SEHNR, CDR2 FQNEAQ (reference sequence).

The chain is built from TRBV30 and TRBJ2-7; 7 positions match TRBD1. CDR1 and CDR2 from the germline V gene are GTSNPN and SVGIG (reference sequence). This CDR3 is built from 16 residues. V shed 0 bases and J 6 bases; nucleotides not matched to a gene: 14. The CDR3 DNA reads TGTGCCTGGAGTGTAATCCCTGACAGGGCGCCTGGCGAGCAGTACTTC. Translating it yields CAWSVIPDRAPGEQYF.

This clone has a handful of counts. The chain has TRBV5-1 and TRBJ2-7; 7 bases map to TRBD2. Germline V lookup: CDR1 SGHRS, CDR2 YFSETQ. CDR3 length: 14 residues. V shed 7 bases and J 3 bases; nucleotides not matched to a gene: 10. CDR3 in DNA: TGCGCCAGCTACTCCGGGGAGGGGAGCTACGAGCAGTACTTC. Amino acid sequence: CASYSGEGSYEQYF.

The J gene is TRBJ2-3, the V gene TRBV29-1; D may correspond to TRBD1 or TRBD2 (5 bases each). The CDR3 consists of 13 residues. Germline lookup yields CDR1 SQVTM and CDR2 ANQGSEA. V was clipped by 4 bases and J by 6 bases, with 14 bases between them. The CDR3 spells CSVGGDPSDTQYF. DNA of the CDR3: TGCAGCGTTGGAGGGGACCCATCGGATACGCAGTATTTT.

Regarding this clone: Relative to the germline gene, one junction end is altered; a read error may explain this. This rearrangement joins TRBV29-1 to TRBJ2-5; D may correspond to TRBD1 or TRBD2 (5 bases each). CDR1 SQVTM and CDR2 ANQGSEA come from the germline V gene. The CDR3 sequence is 13 residues long. CDR3 DNA sequence: TGCAGCGTTATATCCGAAGGGACCCACCCAGCGGACTTC. Protein sequence: CSVISEGTHPADF.

This clone was counted ten times or more. The rearrangement links TRBV6-4 to TRBJ2-3, with TRBD2 identical over 10 bases. The trim removed 7 bases at V and 0 bases at J, leaving 1 base unmatched. CDR3 size: 14 residues. The V gene's germline CDR1 is MRHNA and CDR2 SNTAGT. The CDR3: CASTTSGSTDTQYF. The CDR3 region has the DNA TGTGCCAGCACGACTAGCGGGAGCACAGATACGCAGTATTTT.

This chain uses TRBV5-1 with TRBJ2-2, with 11 bases that match TRBD2. CDR1 and CDR2 (germline): SGHRS, YFSETQ. Unmatched junction bases numbered 5, after V lost 5 bases and J lost 5 bases. The CDR3 is 15 residues long. The CDR3 region is CASRLAGARTGELFF. The CDR3 region has the DNA TGCGCCAGCAGACTAGCGGGAGCCAGGACCGGGGAGCTGTTTTTT.

The chain couples TRBV29-1 to TRBJ2-3; 9 bases agree with TRBD1. CDR3 length: 14 amino acids. The germline V gene has CDR1 SQVTM and CDR2 ANQGSEA. CDR3 amino acids: CSSTRQGDRDTQYF. Here the CDR3 DNA reads TGCAGTTCGACCCGACAGGGGGATAGAGATACGCAGTATTTT.

This chain uses TRBV29-1 with TRBJ1-2; 7 bases are shared with TRBD1. With 1 base clipped from V and 0 bases from J, the junction kept 8 bases outside the gene matches. CDR3 length: 16 residues. CDR1 and CDR2 (germline): SQVTM, ANQGSEA. Here the CDR3 DNA reads TGCAGCGTTGAAGCCGAGACAGGGACAACTAACTATGGCTACACCTTC. This encodes CSVEAETGTTNYGYTF.